The T cell receptor beta chain described here comes from a study of early T cells in non-severe SARS-CoV-2 infection. On the study more broadly: Sequencing of unsorted whole blood was done on bulk RNA, leaving chains unpaired.

Notes on this clonotype: One end of the junction does not line up with germline, which may come from a read error.

Germline CDR1 and CDR2: MNHGY and SAAAGT. This CDR3 spans 12 amino acids. The TCR library protocol attached unique molecular identifiers to the individual cDNA molecules. TCRdb passed the 5' RACE reads through MiXCR, listing each CDR3 protein once. This sample has around 76,000 distinct CDR3 sequences, with about 12% found just once. This TCR derives from an adult who was a healthcare worker with PCR-confirmed SARS-CoV-2 infection or an uninfected control (not recorded which). The sample consisted of whole blood. V and J are TRBV6-8 and TRBJ2-7; no definite D call. CDR3 bases: TGTGCCTGCAGTTCGGACCGCCTGGAGCAGTACTTC. Its protein product is CACSSDRLEQYF.